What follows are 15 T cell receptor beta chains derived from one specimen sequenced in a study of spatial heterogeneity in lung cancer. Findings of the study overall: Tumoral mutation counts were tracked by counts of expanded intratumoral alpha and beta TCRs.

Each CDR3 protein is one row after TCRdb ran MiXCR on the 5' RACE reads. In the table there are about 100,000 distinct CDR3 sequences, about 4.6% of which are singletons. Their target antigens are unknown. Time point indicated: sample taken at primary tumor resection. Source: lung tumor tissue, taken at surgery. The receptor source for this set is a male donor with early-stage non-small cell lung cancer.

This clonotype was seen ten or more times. The CDR3 DNA sequence: TGTGCCAGCAGTTTATCCCTTTTTCTTAGCGGGAGGGTCACAGATACGCAGTATTTT. Its translation is CASSLSLFLSGRVTDTQYF. V and J are TRBV28 and TRBJ2-3; 11 nucleotides align to TRBD2. The CDR3 has 19 residues. The germline V gene has CDR1 MDHEN and CDR2 SYDVKM. V gave up 1 base and J gave up 2 bases; unmatched junction bases: 11.

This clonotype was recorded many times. CDR3 DNA sequence: TGCGCCAGCAGCTGGGTAGGAGGGGTTCCTGGAAACACCATATATTTT. Translating gives CASSWVGGVPGNTIYF. This chain connects TRBV5-1 to TRBJ1-3; D might be TRBD1 (5 bases). CDR1 is SGHRS, CDR2 YFSETQ, per germline. The CDR3 covers 16 residues. V lost 3 bases and J lost 2, with 15 bases in between.

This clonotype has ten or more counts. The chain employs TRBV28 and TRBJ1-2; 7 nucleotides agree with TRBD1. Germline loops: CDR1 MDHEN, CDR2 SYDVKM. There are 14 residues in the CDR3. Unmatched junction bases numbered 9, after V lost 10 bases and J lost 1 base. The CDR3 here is CATTTGIFNYGYTF. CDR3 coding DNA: TGTGCCACCACGACAGGGATTTTTAACTATGGCTACACCTTC.

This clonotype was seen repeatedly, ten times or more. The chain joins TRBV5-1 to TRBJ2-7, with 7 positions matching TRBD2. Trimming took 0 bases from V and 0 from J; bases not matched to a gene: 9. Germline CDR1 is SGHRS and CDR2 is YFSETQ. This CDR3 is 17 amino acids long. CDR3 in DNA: TGCGCCAGCAGCTTGGGGCCAGCGGGGAGAAGCTCCTACGAGCAGTACTTC. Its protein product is CASSLGPAGRSSYEQYF.

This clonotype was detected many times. CDR3 amino acids: CSVPKGSGVSQETQYF. For the CDR3, the DNA is TGCAGCGTTCCCAAGGGGAGCGGGGTTTCCCAAGAGACCCAGTACTTC. V is TRBV29-1 and J is TRBJ2-5; TRBD2 aligns across 7 bases. CDR1 SQVTM and CDR2 ANQGSEA come from the germline V gene. Losses at the gene ends were 5 bases for V and 1 base for J; bases not matched to a gene: 13. There are 16 residues in the CDR3. Full variable domain (rest looked up from reference TRBV29-1 and TRBJ2-5): SAVISQKPSRDICQRGTSLTIQCQVDSQVTMMFWYRQQPGQSLTLIATANQGSEATYESGFVIDKFPISRPNLTFSTLTVSNMSPEDSSIYLCSVPKGSGVSQETQYFGPGTRLLVL.

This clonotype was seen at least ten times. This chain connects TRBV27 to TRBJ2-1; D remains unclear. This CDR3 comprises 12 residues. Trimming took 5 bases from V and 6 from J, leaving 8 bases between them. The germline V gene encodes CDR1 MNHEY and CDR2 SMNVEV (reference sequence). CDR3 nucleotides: TGTGCCAGCAGTCCTCCCTCCAATGAGCAGTTCTTC. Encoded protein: CASSPPSNEQFF.

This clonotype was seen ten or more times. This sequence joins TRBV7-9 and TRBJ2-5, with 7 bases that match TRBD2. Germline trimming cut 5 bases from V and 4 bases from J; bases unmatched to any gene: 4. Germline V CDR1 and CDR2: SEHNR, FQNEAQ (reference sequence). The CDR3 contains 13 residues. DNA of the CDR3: TGTGCCAGCAGCCCGGCTAGCGGAGAGACCCAGTACTTC. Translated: CASSPASGETQYF. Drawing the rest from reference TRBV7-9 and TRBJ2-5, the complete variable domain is DTGVSQNPRHKITKRGQNVTFRCDPISEHNRLYWYRQTLGQGPEFLTYFQNEAQLEKSRLLSDRFSAERPKGSFSTLEIQRTEQGDSAMYLCASSPASGETQYFGPGTRLLVL.

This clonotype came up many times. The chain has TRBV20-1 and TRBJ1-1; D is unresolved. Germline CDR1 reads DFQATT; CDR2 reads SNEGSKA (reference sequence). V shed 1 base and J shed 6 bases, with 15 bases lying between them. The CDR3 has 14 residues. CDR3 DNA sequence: TGCAGTGCTAGAGTCCCCGGAATCGGCGCTGAAGCTTTCTTT. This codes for CSARVPGIGAEAFF.

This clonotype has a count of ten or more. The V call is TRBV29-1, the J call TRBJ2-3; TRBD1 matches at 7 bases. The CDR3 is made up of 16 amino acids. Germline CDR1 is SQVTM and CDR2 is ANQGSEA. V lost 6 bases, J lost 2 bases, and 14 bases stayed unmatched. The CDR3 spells CSVLGVVGQNTDTQYF. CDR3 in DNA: TGCAGCGTGCTGGGGGTAGTGGGACAGAACACAGATACGCAGTATTTT.

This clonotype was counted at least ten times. CDR3 sequence (DNA): TGTGCCAGCAGCCCACGCGGCAGAGATACGCAGTATTTT. Its translation: CASSPRGRDTQYF. The chain is built from TRBV12-3 or TRBV12-4 and TRBJ2-3; D ambiguous. The CDR3 is 13 residues long. Trimming took 6 bases from V and 5 from J, leaving 12 bases between them.

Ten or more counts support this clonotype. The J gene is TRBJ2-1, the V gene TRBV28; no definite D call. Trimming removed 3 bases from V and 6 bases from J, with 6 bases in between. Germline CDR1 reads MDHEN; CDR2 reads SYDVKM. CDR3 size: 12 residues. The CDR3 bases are TGTGCCAGCAGTTTGGTGGGCAATGAGCAGTTCTTC. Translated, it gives CASSLVGNEQFF.

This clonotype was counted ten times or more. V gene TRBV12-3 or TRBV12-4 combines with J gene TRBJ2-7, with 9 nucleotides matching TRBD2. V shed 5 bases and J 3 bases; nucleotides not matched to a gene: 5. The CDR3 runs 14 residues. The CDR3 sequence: CASSPLAGDYEQYF. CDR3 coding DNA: TGTGCCAGCAGTCCCTTAGCGGGGGACTACGAGCAGTACTTC.

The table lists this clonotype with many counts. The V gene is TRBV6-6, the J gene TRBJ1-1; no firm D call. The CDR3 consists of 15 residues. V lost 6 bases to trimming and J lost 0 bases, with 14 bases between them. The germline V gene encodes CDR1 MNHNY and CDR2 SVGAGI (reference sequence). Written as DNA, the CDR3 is TGTGCCAGCAGACCCCCCGGTGAGGTGAACACTGAAGCTTTCTTT. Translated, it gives CASRPPGEVNTEAFF.

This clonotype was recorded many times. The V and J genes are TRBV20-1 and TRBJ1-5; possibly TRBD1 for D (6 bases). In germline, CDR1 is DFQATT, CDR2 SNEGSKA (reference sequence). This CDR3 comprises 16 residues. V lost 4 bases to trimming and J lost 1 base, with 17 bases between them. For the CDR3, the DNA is TGCAGTGCTACGCGGACGGGGGCAGGAAGCAATCAGCCCCAGCATTTT. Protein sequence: CSATRTGAGSNQPQHF.

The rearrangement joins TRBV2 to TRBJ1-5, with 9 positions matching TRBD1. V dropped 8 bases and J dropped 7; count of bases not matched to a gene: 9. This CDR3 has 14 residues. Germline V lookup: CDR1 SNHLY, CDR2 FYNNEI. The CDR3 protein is CASRGWTGDQPQHF. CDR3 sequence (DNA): TGTGCCAGCCGCGGGTGGACAGGGGACCAGCCCCAGCATTTT. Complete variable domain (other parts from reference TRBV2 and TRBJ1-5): EPEVTQTPSHQVTQMGQEVILRCVPISNHLYFYWYRQILGQKVEFLVSFYNNEISEKSEIFDDQFSVERPDGSNFTLKIRSTKLEDSAMYFCASRGWTGDQPQHFGDGTRLSIL.